This record covers a single T cell receptor beta chain. This specimen comes from a study of blood T cell repertoires in COVID-19. Overall study: The study drew acute and convalescent COVID-19 samples from the United States, Italy and Spain.

Method: immunoSEQ multiplex PCR; TCRdb's copy keeps in-frame clones and lacks some. The top ten clones hold 2.5% to 3% of a sample with some 300,000 clones, under 90% of them seen once. Germline CDR1 is LNHDA and CDR2 is SQIVND (reference sequence). Trimming cost V 3 bases and J 6 bases, with 12 bases left between them. The CDR3 totals 14 residues. The sequencing sample was made of PBMCs or T cells enriched from blood (not recorded which). This chain connects TRBV19 to TRBJ1-5; D perhaps matches TRBD1 (5 bases). This receptor was identified in a woman in her fifties or sixties who had been exposed to COVID-19. The CDR3 DNA is TGTGCCAGTAGTATTCTAGGGGCGGCTCAGCCCCAGCATTTT. It encodes CASSILGAAQPQHF.